This T cell receptor (beta chain) was retrieved from a study of shared clonotypes between healthy human individuals. The data were produced by immunoSEQ multiplex PCR, yet TCRdb's version contains in-frame clones alone and is incomplete. The repertoire includes around 1,100,000 clones, approximately 80% of them detected once, and roughly 0.83% sits in the top ten. In its sample, this clone was seen many times. Germline CDR1 is SEHNR and CDR2 is FQNEAQ (reference sequence). V dropped 0 bases and J dropped 15 bases, with 15 bases sitting between them. The CDR3 loop spans 13 amino acids. The rearrangement joins TRBV7-9 to TRBJ2-1, with D perhaps TRBD1 (5 bases). This receptor was identified in a man younger than 35 in good health. Some clones in this sample may be carry-over from other donors' samples. Sequencing was done on a sample of memory CD4+ T cells from PBMCs. The subset denotes: CD45RA-negative fraction. CDR3 in amino acids: CASSLAGQGRMFF. As DNA, the CDR3 is TGTGCCAGCAGCTTAGCGGGGCAGGGTAGGATGTTCTTC.